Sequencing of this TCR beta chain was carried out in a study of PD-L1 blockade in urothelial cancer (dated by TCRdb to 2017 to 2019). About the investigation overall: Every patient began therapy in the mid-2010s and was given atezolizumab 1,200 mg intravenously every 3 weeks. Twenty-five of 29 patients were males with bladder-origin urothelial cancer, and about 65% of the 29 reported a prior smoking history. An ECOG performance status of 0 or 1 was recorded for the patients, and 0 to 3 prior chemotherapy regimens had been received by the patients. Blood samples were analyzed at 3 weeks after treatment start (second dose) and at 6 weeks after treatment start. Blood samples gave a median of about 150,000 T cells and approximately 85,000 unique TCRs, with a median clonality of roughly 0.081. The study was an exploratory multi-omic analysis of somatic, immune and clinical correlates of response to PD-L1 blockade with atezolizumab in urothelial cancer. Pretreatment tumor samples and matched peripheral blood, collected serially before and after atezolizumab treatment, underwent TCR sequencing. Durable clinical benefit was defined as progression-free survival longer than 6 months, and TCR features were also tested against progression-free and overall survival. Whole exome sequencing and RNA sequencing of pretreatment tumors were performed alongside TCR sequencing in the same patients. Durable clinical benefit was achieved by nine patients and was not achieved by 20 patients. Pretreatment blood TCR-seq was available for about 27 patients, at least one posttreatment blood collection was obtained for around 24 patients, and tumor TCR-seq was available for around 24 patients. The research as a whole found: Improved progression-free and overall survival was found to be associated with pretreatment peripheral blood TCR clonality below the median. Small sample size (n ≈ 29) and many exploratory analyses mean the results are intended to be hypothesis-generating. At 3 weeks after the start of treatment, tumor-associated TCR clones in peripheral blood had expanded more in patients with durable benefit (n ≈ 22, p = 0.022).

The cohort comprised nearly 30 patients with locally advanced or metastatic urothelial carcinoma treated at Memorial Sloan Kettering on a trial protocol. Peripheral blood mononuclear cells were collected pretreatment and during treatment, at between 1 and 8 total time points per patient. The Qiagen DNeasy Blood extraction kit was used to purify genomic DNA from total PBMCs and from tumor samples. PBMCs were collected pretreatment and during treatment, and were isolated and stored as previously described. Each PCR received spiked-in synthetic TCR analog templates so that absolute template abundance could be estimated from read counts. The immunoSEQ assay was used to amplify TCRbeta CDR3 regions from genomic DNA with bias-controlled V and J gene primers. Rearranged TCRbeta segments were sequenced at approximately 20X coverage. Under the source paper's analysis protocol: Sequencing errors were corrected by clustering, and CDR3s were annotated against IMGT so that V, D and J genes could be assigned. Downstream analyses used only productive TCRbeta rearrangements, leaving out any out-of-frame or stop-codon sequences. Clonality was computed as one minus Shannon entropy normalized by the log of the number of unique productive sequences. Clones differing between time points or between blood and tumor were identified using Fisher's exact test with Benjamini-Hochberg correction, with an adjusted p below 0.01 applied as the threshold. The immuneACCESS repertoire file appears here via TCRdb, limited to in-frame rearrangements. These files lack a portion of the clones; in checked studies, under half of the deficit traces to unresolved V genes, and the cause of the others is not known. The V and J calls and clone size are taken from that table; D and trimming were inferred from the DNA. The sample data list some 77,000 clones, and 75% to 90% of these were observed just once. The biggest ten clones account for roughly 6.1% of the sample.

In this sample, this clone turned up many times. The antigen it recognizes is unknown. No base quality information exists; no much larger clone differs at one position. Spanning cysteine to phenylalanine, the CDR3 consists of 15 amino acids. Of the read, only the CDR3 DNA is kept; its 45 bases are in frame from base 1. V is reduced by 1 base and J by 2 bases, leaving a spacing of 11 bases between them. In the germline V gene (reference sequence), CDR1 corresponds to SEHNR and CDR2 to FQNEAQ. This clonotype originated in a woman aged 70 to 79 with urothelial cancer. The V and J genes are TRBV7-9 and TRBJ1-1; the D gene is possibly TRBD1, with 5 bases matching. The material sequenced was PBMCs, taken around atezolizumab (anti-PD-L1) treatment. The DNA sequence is TGTGCCAGCAGCTTAGAAGGGGCTTTCAACACTGAAGCTTTCTTT. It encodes CASSLEGAFNTEAFF.